Below are 3 T cell receptor beta chains sequenced from a single sample in a study of beta chain features in type 1 diabetes (dated by TCRdb to the late 2010s). No antigen has been assigned to these receptors. Receptor libraries were prepared by the immunoSEQ multiplex PCR assay. The entire amount of isolated RNA was reverse transcribed using the High Capacity cDNA Reverse Transcription Kit, so the sequenced TCRB transcripts were expressed ones. In TCRdb, the immuneACCESS table is reduced to in-frame sequences with V and J assigned. These tables do not hold every clone; where another copy was compared, an unresolved V gene accounts for under half, and the others remain unexplained. This sample has about 180,000 clones in its table, and 6.5% to 9.5% of those were observed once. Approximately 0.87% of the sample comes from the top ten. The paper's findings and limits, for the study overall: In all four CD4+ subsets, TCRB CDR3 length was moderately but significantly shorter in type 1 diabetes patients.

Material for sequencing was central memory CD4+ T cells from blood. All receptors derive from a woman in her forties with type 1 diabetes.

V is TRBV28 and J is TRBJ2-2, with no clear D. The CDR3 is 15 amino acids. Germline CDR1 reads MDHEN; CDR2 reads SYDVKM. V was cut by 5 bases and J by 8 bases, with 18 bases left in between. In DNA, the CDR3 is TGTGCCAGCAGTGTCCACCTAGTAAGAGCAGGGGAGCTGTTTTTT. Residues: CASSVHLVRAGELFF.

The chain joins TRBV30 to TRBJ2-1, with D unclear. Trimming removed 1 base from V and 0 bases from J, with 10 bases in between. This CDR3 is 15 amino acids long. CDR1 and CDR2 (germline): GTSNPN, SVGIG (reference sequence). The CDR3 DNA reads TGTGCCTGGAGTGGTTACGGCGGCTCCTACAATGAGCAGTTCTTC. Its translation is CAWSGYGGSYNEQFF.

This clone has a handful of counts. The J gene is TRBJ1-2, the V gene TRBV29-1; D is undetermined. This CDR3 region has 11 residues. The V gene lost 8 bases and the J gene lost 8 bases, with 15 bases spanning the gap. CDR1 SQVTM and CDR2 ANQGSEA come from the germline V gene. The CDR3 DNA sequence: TGCAGCTATGGGGAGGGCGAGGGCTACACCTTC. Amino acids: CSYGEGEGYTF.